Detailed here is one T cell receptor (beta chain). Its matching antigen is unknown. This CDR3 is missing its conserved last phenylalanine or tryptophan, likely due to a read error. The data were obtained in a study of human T cells and chemical hapten exposure. Broader study findings: The study found expanded TCRs formed significantly more large CDR3 similarity clusters than controls.

TCRdb itself ran the RACE reads through MiXCR, one entry per CDR3 protein. The data contain approximately 110,000 distinct CDR3 sequences, 9.5% to 11% of them singletons. Time point noted: patch test 1, 2 weeks after DPC sensitization. Specified treatment: therapeutic diphenylcyclopropenone sensitization with weekly scalp DPC. This TCR derives from a woman in her thirties or forties with alopecia areata. Some clones in this sample may be carry-over from other donors' samples. This sample comprised whole blood, obtained in connection with sensitization to the hapten diphenylcyclopropenone (DPC).

CDR3: CSERVRSEQYL. The DNA of the CDR3 is TGCAGCGAGCGGGTGCGAAGCGAGCAGTACCTC. This chain connects TRBV20-1 to TRBJ2-7; TRBD2 might be the D (6 bases). CDR1 is DFQATT and CDR2 is SNEGSKA in the germline V gene (reference sequence). This CDR3 has 11 residues.